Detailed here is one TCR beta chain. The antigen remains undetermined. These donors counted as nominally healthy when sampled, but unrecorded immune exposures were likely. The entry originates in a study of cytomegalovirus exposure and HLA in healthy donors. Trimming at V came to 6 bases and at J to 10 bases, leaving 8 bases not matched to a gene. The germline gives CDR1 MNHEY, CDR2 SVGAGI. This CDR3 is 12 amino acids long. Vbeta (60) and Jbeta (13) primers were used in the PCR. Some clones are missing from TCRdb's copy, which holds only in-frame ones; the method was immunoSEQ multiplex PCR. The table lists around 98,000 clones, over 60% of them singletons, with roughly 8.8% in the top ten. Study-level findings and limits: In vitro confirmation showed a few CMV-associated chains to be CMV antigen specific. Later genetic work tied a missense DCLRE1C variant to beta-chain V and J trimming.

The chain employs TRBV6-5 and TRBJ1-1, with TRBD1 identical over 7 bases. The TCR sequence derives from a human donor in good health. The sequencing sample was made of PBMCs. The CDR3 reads CASSQNRGPAFF. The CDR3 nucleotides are TGTGCCAGCAGCCAGAACAGGGGCCCAGCTTTCTTT.